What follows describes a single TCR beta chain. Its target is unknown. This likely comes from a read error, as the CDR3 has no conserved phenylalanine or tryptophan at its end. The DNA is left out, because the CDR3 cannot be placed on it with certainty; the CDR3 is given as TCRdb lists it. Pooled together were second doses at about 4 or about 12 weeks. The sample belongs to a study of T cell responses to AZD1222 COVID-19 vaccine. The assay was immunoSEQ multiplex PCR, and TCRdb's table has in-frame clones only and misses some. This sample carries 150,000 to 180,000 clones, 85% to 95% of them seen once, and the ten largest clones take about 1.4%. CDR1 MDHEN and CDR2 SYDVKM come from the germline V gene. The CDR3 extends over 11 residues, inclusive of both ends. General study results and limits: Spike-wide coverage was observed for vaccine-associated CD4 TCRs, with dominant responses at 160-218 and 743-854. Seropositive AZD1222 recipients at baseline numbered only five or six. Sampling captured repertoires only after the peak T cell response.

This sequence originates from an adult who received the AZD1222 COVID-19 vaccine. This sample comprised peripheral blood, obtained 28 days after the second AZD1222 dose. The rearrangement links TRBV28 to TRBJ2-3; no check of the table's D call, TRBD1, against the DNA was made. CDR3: CASSCLEGDLL.